This T cell receptor (beta chain) was captured by sequencing in a study of shared clonotypes between healthy human individuals (dated by TCRdb to the early 2020s). Background on the whole study: Three men and two women, aged 18 to 49 years, made up the cohort. Per donor, three plates each were used for CD4 naive and CD4 memory, two for CD8 naive, and one for CD8 memory. To estimate repertoire size and how much clonotypes are shared between individuals, the study performed deep sequencing of blood TCR repertoires from five healthy adults. Libraries were prepared and TCR repertoires were sequenced by different laboratories using diverse techniques, in order to increase sequencing depth and limit assay-specific biases. Each donor's leukapheresis produced roughly between roughly 0.94 and 9.5 billion PBMCs. Results and caveats for the whole study, not just this receptor: Approximately 4.8% of naive CD4, 3.5% of naive CD8, approximately 2% of memory CD4, and more than 0.35% of memory CD8 clonotypes were shared across several donors. Based on pairwise subsampling, the degree of clonotype sharing among donors was expected to be affected by sequencing depth. Estimated clonotype richness was generally larger for naive than for memory subsets. Even with the large sequencing depth, rarefaction of the sorted-subset datasets indicated that sequencing was incomplete. Because the study included only a small number of donors, the genetic and exposure-history diversity represented was limited. Higher generation probabilities were observed for clonotypes shared by all four sorted-subset donors than for non-shared clonotypes. Only blood was sampled, and tissue TCR repertoires likely differ from those in blood.

Donors were healthy HIV-negative adults with no recently reported acute infections or vaccinations. Only Caucasian adults living in Nashville, Tennessee, USA were represented among the donors. CD4+ T cells were enriched by magnetic negative selection; naive cells were then positively selected on CD45RA, and the negative fraction formed the memory subset. After blood collection by leukapheresis, PBMCs were isolated using Ficoll-Histopaque density gradient centrifugation and then cryopreserved in the vapor phase of liquid nitrogen. Analytical flow cytometry was used to check the purity and quantity of every magnetically sorted T cell population. From each sorted fraction, genomic DNA was isolated and quantified by UV absorbance on a Nanodrop 2000c. Of note for this clone: Its antigen has not been determined. Base qualities were left out, and no much larger clone turns up one base away.

TCR CDR3 regions were amplified from genomic DNA by multiplex PCR using the deep immunoSEQ assay. Genomic DNA extracted from each cell subset was distributed evenly over all wells of several immunoSEQ 96-well plates, and each plate served as one replicate. For sorted subsets, 150 to 250 ng of genomic DNA, equivalent to around 31,000 T cell genomes, went into each replicate PCR. Purified libraries were measured with a Qubit 3.0 fluorometer, size-checked on a Bioanalyzer 2100, and measured again with the KAPA Library Quantification kit. Every immunoSEQ 96-well plate was sequenced on a dedicated single-read 150-cycle Illumina NextSeq 550 flow cell. As for the authors' bioinformatics: The immunoSEQ output contained only junctional sequences without quality scores, so filtering could not match that applied to full-length reads. Sequences were annotated with PyIR, a Python wrapper for IgBLAST v1.9, using IMGT germline references to assign V/J genes and CDR3. Reads were removed for weak V/J assignments (E-value above 1e-6), missing CDR3, stop codons, out-of-frame junctions, or ambiguous translated residues. A V3J clonotype was defined by an identical inferred V gene, J gene, and CDR3 amino acid sequence. Percentage overlap between repertoires was calculated by dividing the number of shared unique clonotypes by the size of the smaller repertoire. Three approaches were used to assess repertoire richness: RTK rarefaction, the Chao1 estimator, and Recon v2.1 estimates of unobserved clonotypes. Generation probabilities for all TCRbeta clonotypes obtained by the gDNA method from a handful of donors were computed using OLGA. Imported from immuneACCESS, the table was reduced by TCRdb to in-frame sequences with V and J called. These copies leave out some clones; in studies compared against another copy, an unresolved V gene accounts for under half, and the cause of the remainder is not known. V, J and clone size are those of that table, while D and trimming were read from the DNA. The sample data list some 2 million clones, and 90% to 95% of these were observed just once. About 0.13% of the sample is taken by the ten largest.

Material for sequencing was naive CD4+ T cells sorted from blood. This specimen's cell subset or site label, interpreted: CD45RA+ positively selected. The clonotype comes from a man between 18 and 29 years old in good health.

This receptor has the CDR3 CASSLISRSYNEQFF. The sequence in DNA is TGTGCCAGCAGCTTGATCTCTAGGTCCTACAATGAGCAGTTCTTC. The chain employs TRBV5-8 and TRBJ2-1; no D segment can be confidently identified. The V and J ends are trimmed by 1 base and 1 base, leaving 9 bases between them. The germline V gene provides CDR1 SGHTS and CDR2 YDEGEE. The CDR3 goes from the cysteine to the phenylalanine over 15 residues. Only the CDR3 portion is preserved as DNA: 45 bases, with reading frame beginning at the first base.